A single TCR beta chain is shown here with its context. The repertoire was sequenced with immunoSEQ multiplex PCR; TCRdb's copy has only in-frame clones and lacks some. The sample yields about 390,000 clones, around 93% seen once. Specified treatment: around 19 received Ad26.COV2.S at low or high dose, single or two shots; several received placebo; per-sample allocation not given. Sampling took place 63 days after the first vaccine or placebo injection. The entry originates in a study of Ad26.COV2.S vaccination and SARS-CoV-2 variants. Germline CDR1 is SGDLS and CDR2 is YYNGEE. This CDR3 has 19 residues. With 4 bases clipped from V and 2 bases from J, the junction kept 19 bases outside the gene matches.

The sequenced sample was peripheral blood, obtained in a trial of Ad26.COV2.S vaccine versus placebo. The chain employs TRBV9 and TRBJ2-3, with TRBD2 matching 7 bases. This receptor was taken from a person aged 18-60 years who received the Ad26.COV2.S COVID-19 vaccine or a placebo. CDR3 DNA sequence: TGTGCCAGCAGCCTCCGGCGGGGGAGTGGGCCGCTTGACACAGATACGCAGTATTTT. The encoded protein is CASSLRRGSGPLDTDTQYF.